The sequence of this T cell receptor beta chain was determined in a study of T-cell memory formation after mild COVID-19. Turning to the study itself: TCR clusters were mostly confined to one donor each.

In its sample, this clonotype was seen a few times. Its antigen is unidentified. Study results and caveats: Contracting clones, day 15 to 85, had balanced CD4/CD8, and later expanders favored CD4+.

CDR3 length equals 13 residues. V was shortened by 3 bases and J by 2 bases, with 11 bases between the two germline ends. CDR1 and CDR2 (germline): DFQATT, SNEGSKA (reference sequence). TCRdb redid the calling of the 5' RACE reads with MiXCR, one entry per CDR3 protein. The sample includes fewer than 450,000 distinct CDR3 sequences, under 25% of them seen just once. Sequenced material: PBMCs or a T cell subset sorted from them (not recorded which). This sequence originates from an adult woman who had mild COVID-19 (a few samples of this study predate the infection). Cell type and time point are not known. J is TRBJ2-7 and V is TRBV20-1; no firm D call. Here the CDR3 DNA reads TGCAGTGCTAGGACACAGTACCCCTACGAGCAGTACTTC. Its protein is CSARTQYPYEQYF.